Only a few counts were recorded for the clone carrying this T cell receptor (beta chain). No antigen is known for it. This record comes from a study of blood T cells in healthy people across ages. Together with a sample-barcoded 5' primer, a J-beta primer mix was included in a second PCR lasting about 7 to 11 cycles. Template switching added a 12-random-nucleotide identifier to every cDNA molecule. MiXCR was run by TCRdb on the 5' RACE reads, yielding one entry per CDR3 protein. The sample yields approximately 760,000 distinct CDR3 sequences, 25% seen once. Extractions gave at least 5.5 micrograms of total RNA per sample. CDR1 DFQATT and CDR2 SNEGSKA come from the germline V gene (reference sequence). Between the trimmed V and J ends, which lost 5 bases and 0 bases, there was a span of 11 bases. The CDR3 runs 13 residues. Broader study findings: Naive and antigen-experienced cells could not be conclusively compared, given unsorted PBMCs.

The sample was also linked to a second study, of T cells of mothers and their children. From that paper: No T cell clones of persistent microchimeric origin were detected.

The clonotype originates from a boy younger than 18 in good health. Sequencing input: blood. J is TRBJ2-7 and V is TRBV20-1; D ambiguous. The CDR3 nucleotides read TGCAGTGCTGAAACCCGGAACTCCTACGAGCAGTACTTC. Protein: CSAETRNSYEQYF.